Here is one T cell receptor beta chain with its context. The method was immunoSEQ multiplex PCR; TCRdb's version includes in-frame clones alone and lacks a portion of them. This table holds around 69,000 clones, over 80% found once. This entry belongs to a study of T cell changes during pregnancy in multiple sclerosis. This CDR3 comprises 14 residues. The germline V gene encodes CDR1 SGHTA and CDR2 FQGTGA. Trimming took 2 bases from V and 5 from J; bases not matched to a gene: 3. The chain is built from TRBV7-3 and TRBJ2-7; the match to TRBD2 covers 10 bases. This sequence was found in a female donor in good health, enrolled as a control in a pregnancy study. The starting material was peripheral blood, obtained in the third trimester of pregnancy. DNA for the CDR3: TGTGCCAGCAGCTTATCAGCGGGAGGGGACGAGCAGTACTTC. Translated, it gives CASSLSAGGDEQYF.